One and the same sample provided the 28 T cell receptor beta chains below, sequenced in a study of control samples from healthy donors and cancer patients. Measured with immunoSEQ multiplex PCR; TCRdb has only the in-frame clones, and not every one. The sample has some 54,000 clones, around 95% seen once. Sequenced: blood. Receptor source: a woman aged 25 to 39 in good health.

This sequence joins TRBV3-1 (or the pseudogene TRBV3-2) and TRBJ2-7; 9 bases fit TRBD2. J was trimmed by 3 bases and V by 1 base; bases with no gene match: 19. Germline lookup yields CDR1 LGHDT and CDR2 YNNKEL (reference sequence). The length of the CDR3 is 20 residues. CDR3 sequence: CASSQVGGGRAPLPHYEQYF. The CDR3 DNA reads as TGTGCCAGCAGCCAAGTCGGCGGCGGGAGGGCCCCTCTTCCCCACTACGAGCAGTACTTC.

This sequence joins TRBV30 and TRBJ1-1; D gene ambiguous. Germline CDR1 GTSNPN, CDR2 SVGIG (reference sequence). The CDR3 consists of 12 residues. Trimming left V 3 bases short and J 2 bases short, with 7 bases between. CDR3 DNA sequence: TGTGCCTGGAGCAGAGAAAACACTGAAGCTTTCTTT. This translates into CAWSRENTEAFF.

The V and J genes are TRBV5-4 and TRBJ2-3; 9 nucleotides align to TRBD2. Trimming removed 4 bases from V and 3 bases from J; junction bases left unmatched: 6. This CDR3 region has 15 residues. CDR1 is SGHNT and CDR2 is YYREEE in the germline V gene (reference sequence). The CDR3 coding sequence is TGTGCCAGCAGCCCAATAGCGGGAGCGACAGATACGCAGTATTTT. The encoded protein is CASSPIAGATDTQYF.

The chain recombines TRBV7-3 with TRBJ1-4, with 8 bases matching TRBD1. Germline V gives CDR1 SGHTA, CDR2 FQGTGA. V was clipped by 2 bases and J by 7 bases; unmatched bases: 6. The CDR3 spans 15 residues. Here the CDR3 DNA reads TGTGCCAGCAGCTTAGTCGACAGGGGAGGTGAAAAACTGTTTTTT. Encoded protein: CASSLVDRGGEKLFF.

The rearrangement links TRBV6-1 to TRBJ1-6; D unresolved. Germline CDR1 and CDR2: MNHNS and SASEGT. The CDR3 spans 13 residues. V lost 3 bases and J 13 bases, leaving 13 bases between the germline ends. CDR3 sequence reads: CASSERDSSPLHF. Here the CDR3 DNA reads TGTGCCAGCAGTGAGCGCGACTCATCCCCCCTCCACTTT.

This clone was detected only a few times. This CDR3 is also generated by other DNA sequences in the sample. The chain has TRBV5-1 and TRBJ2-6; no reliable D call. CDR3 length: 17 amino acids. Germline values: CDR1 SGHRS, CDR2 YFSETQ. Trimming pared 0 bases from V and 1 base from J, leaving 11 bases between. This CDR3 reads CASSLDALGSGANVLTF. The DNA of the CDR3 is TGCGCCAGCAGCTTGGACGCGCTGGGGTCTGGGGCCAACGTCCTGACTTTC.

The J gene is TRBJ2-7, the V gene TRBV2; D ambiguous. CDR1 and CDR2 (germline): SNHLY, FYNNEI. Trimming removed 8 bases at V and 6 bases at J, with 17 bases between. The CDR3 runs to 13 residues. The CDR3 sequence: CASCRATCLEQYF. CDR3 DNA: TGTGCCAGCTGCCGGGCAACCTGCCTCGAGCAGTACTTC.

In this sample, this clone turned up a few times. The rearrangement links TRBV6-6 to TRBJ2-2, with 7 bases lining up with TRBD1. The CDR3 runs to 12 residues. The V gene end was trimmed by 10 bases and the J gene end by 6 bases; junction bases not matched to a gene: 5. CDR1 MNHNY and CDR2 SVGAGI come from the germline V gene (reference sequence). In nucleotides, the CDR3 is TGTGCCACTCGTACAGGGGCCGGGGAGCTGTTTTTT. The encoded protein is CATRTGAGELFF.

Here the CDR3 reads CASSLGTSGFDEQFF. The CDR3 region has the DNA TGTGCCAGCAGCCTAGGGACTAGCGGGTTCGATGAGCAGTTCTTC. The V gene is TRBV2, the J gene TRBJ2-1; TRBD2 agrees at 12 bases. This CDR3 is built from 15 residues. V dropped 6 bases and J dropped 8; count of bases not matched to a gene: 8. The V gene's germline CDR1 is SNHLY and CDR2 FYNNEI. Using reference TRBV2 and TRBJ2-1 for the parts outside the CDR3, the full variable domain is EPEVTQTPSHQVTQMGQEVILRCVPISNHLYFYWYRQILGQKVEFLVSFYNNEISEKSEIFDDQFSVERPDGSNFTLKIRSTKLEDSAMYFCASSLGTSGFDEQFFGPGTRLTVL.

The rearrangement uses TRBV5-4 and TRBJ1-1; D is perhaps TRBD1 (6 bases). The CDR3 has 13 amino acids. V was trimmed by 7 bases and J by 5 bases, leaving 15 bases between them. CDR1 is SGHNT, CDR2 YYREEE, per germline (reference sequence). CDR3 coding DNA: TGTGCCAGCCAAGGTACAGGGAGTACTGAAGCTTTCTTT. Protein sequence: CASQGTGSTEAFF.

The CDR3 DNA sequence: TGTGCCAGCTCTCCCGTCGTGACAGGAAGCTCTGGAAACACCATATATTTT. Protein sequence: CASSPVVTGSSGNTIYF. V gene TRBV18 combines with J gene TRBJ1-3; possibly TRBD1 for D (6 bases). Germline-derived CDR1 and CDR2 are KGHSH and LQKENI. With 6 bases removed from V and 0 bases from J, the gap between germline ends came to 18 bases. The CDR3 is 17 residues long.

This clone was seen only once. The CDR3 nucleotides read TGTGCCAGCAGCTCTCTGGGCGGGAGTTGGGATGAGCAGTTCTTC. Translated, it gives CASSSLGGSWDEQFF. V is TRBV6-5 and J is TRBJ2-1; TRBD2 matches 7 bases. V shed 6 bases and J 8 bases; nucleotides not matched to a gene: 13. Germline CDR1 MNHEY, CDR2 SVGAGI. There are 15 residues in the CDR3.

This chain links TRBV19 with TRBJ2-7, with D possibly called TRBD1 or TRBD2 (9 bases each). The CDR3 length is 15 residues. CDR1 and CDR2 from the germline V gene are LNHDA and SQIVND (reference sequence). The V end was cut by 3 bases, the J end by 6 bases, with 18 bases between. CDR3 protein: CASSMGLAGQGEQYF. The CDR3 nucleotides read TGTGCCAGTAGTATGGGGCTAGCGGGACAGGGCGAGCAGTACTTC.

The rearrangement uses TRBV12-5 and TRBJ1-3, with D perhaps matching TRBD1 (5 bases). This CDR3 has 17 amino acids. Looked up from germline, CDR1 is LGHNT and CDR2 is FRNRAP. V was trimmed by 3 bases and J by 2 bases, leaving 17 bases between them. CDR3 amino acids: CASGFLEGTATGNTIYF. CDR3 in DNA: TGTGCTAGTGGTTTCCTAGAAGGGACTGCTACTGGAAACACCATATATTTT.

The V and J genes are TRBV7-8 and TRBJ1-1, with D uncertain. This CDR3 comprises 13 residues. Germline-derived CDR1 and CDR2 are SGHVS and FQNEAQ. V lost 4 bases and J lost 1, with 7 bases in between. CDR3 coding DNA: TGTGCCAGCAGCTCCGGTGGGAACACTGAAGCTTTCTTT. It yields the protein CASSSGGNTEAFF. The full variable domain, rest sourced from reference TRBV7-8 and TRBJ1-1, is GAGVSQSPRYKVAKRGQDVALRCDPISGHVSLFWYQQALGQGPEFLTYFQNEAQLDKSGLPSDRFFAERPEGSVSTLKIQRTQQEDSAVYLCASSSGGNTEAFFGQGTRLTVV.

The chain employs TRBV27 and TRBJ2-3, with D maybe TRBD1 (6 bases). The germline CDR1 and CDR2 sequences are MNHEY and SMNVEV (reference sequence). This CDR3 is built from 14 residues. Trimming shortened V by 5 bases and J by 0 bases, and 9 bases separated the two germline ends. In nucleotides, the CDR3 is TGTGCCAGCAGTATAGGACAGAGCACAGATACGCAGTATTTT. Translation: CASSIGQSTDTQYF.

The chain joins TRBV28 to TRBJ2-3, with a tentative D call TRBD1 (5 bases). CDR1 is MDHEN, CDR2 SYDVKM, per germline. The CDR3 contains 14 residues. The V and J ends lost 4 bases and 3 bases respectively, with 11 bases between them. The CDR3 region has the DNA TGTGCCAGCAGTTCCAGGGAAGATACAGATACGCAGTATTTT. Protein: CASSSREDTDTQYF.

This chain uses TRBV6-4 with TRBJ2-2, with TRBD1 as a possible D gene (5 bases). The CDR3 is 13 amino acids. V lost 8 bases and J 5 bases, leaving 12 bases between the germline ends. The germline CDR1 and CDR2 sequences are MRHNA and SNTAGT. The DNA for the CDR3 is TGTGCCAGCTCAAAACAGGCTACCGGGGAGCTGTTTTTT. Amino acid sequence: CASSKQATGELFF.

The CDR3 sequence: CASSYPGENYGYTF. The DNA of the CDR3 is TGTGCCAGCAGTTACCCGGGGGAGAACTATGGCTACACCTTC. The V call is TRBV6-2 or TRBV6-3, the J call TRBJ1-2; tentative D call: TRBD1 (5 bases). The ends were cut back, 2 bases at V and 2 bases at J, with 9 bases in the middle. This CDR3 has 14 amino acids. From germline, CDR1 is MNHEY and CDR2 SVGEGT.

The chain uses TRBV30 and TRBJ2-1; TRBD2 agrees at 11 bases. V shed 0 bases, J shed 16 bases, and the junction held 8 bases outside the gene matches. The CDR3 has 13 amino acids. In germline, CDR1 is GTSNPN, CDR2 SVGIG (reference sequence). CDR3 loop: CAWSVASGRFHFF. The DNA of the CDR3 is TGTGCCTGGAGTGTAGCTAGCGGGAGGTTCCATTTCTTC.

A single count supports this clone. The chain has TRBV28 and TRBJ2-1; 7 nucleotides match TRBD2. This CDR3 has 18 residues. Germline V gene sequence: CDR1 MDHEN, CDR2 SYDVKM. V was pared by 4 bases and J by 3 bases, with 15 bases of the junction left unmatched. The CDR3 region is CASSSTRSPLAYYNEQFF. The CDR3 bases are TGTGCCAGCAGTTCCACCCGCTCGCCACTAGCGTACTACAATGAGCAGTTCTTC.

The chain carries TRBV7-6 and TRBJ2-5; TRBD2 matches at 11 bases. V was pared by 1 base and J by 4 bases, with 5 bases of the junction left unmatched. The germline V gene encodes CDR1 SGHVS and CDR2 FNYEAQ. This CDR3 is built from 16 residues. Here the CDR3 DNA reads TGTGCCAGCAGCTTAGGCACTAGCGGGAGTCGAGAGACCCAGTACTTC. Its protein product is CASSLGTSGSRETQYF. The entire variable domain, with the rest obtained from reference TRBV7-6 and TRBJ2-5, is as follows: GAGVSQSPRYKVTKRGQDVALRCDPISGHVSLYWYRQALGQGPEFLTYFNYEAQQDKSGLPNDRFSAERPEGSISTLTIQRTEQRDSAMYRCASSLGTSGSRETQYFGPGTRLLVL.

V usage is TRBV28 and J usage is TRBJ2-1, with 14 bases matching TRBD2. The CDR3 has 20 amino acids. The germline gives CDR1 MDHEN, CDR2 SYDVKM. With 1 base clipped from V and 4 bases from J, the junction kept 12 bases outside the gene matches. The CDR3 bases are TGTGCCAGCAGTTTATTGATCCCGGGACTAGCGGGAGCGGGGTACAATGAGCAGTTCTTC. Encoded protein: CASSLLIPGLAGAGYNEQFF.

The V and J genes are TRBV7-8 and TRBJ1-1; D gene ambiguous. Germline CDR1 SGHVS, CDR2 FQNEAQ. Deletions cut 5 bases from V and 5 bases from J, with 12 bases between. CDR3 length: 13 amino acids. DNA of the CDR3: TGTGCCAGCAGCCCAACCTCCGTGACTGAAGCTTTCTTT. Encoded protein: CASSPTSVTEAFF.

This sequence joins TRBV28 and TRBJ1-1, with a possible D match to TRBD1 (5 bases). CDR3 length: 14 amino acids. Germline V gene data show CDR1 as MDHEN and CDR2 as SYDVKM. V was clipped by 2 bases and J by 3 bases, with 10 bases between them. CDR3 loop: CASSLPGRDTEAFF. The CDR3, as DNA: TGTGCCAGCAGTTTACCAGGGAGGGACACTGAAGCTTTCTTT.

The chain joins TRBV2 to TRBJ2-7; 9 nucleotides match TRBD1. The CDR3 totals 14 residues. V shed 5 bases and J 2 bases; nucleotides not matched to a gene: 4. Germline V CDR1 and CDR2: SNHLY, FYNNEI. DNA for the CDR3: TGTGCCAGCAGTAGGGGGACAGGGCCCTACGAGCAGTACTTC. This translates into CASSRGTGPYEQYF.

The V call is TRBV28, the J call TRBJ2-1; a weak D match, TRBD1 (7 bases). The ends were cut back, 4 bases at V and 6 bases at J, with 16 bases in the middle. Germline loops: CDR1 MDHEN, CDR2 SYDVKM. This CDR3 has 15 residues. CDR3: CASSYQGGIGNEQFF. The CDR3 coding sequence is TGTGCCAGCAGTTACCAGGGGGGAATTGGCAATGAGCAGTTCTTC.

The rearrangement joins TRBV25-1 to TRBJ2-1; D is possibly TRBD2 (6 bases). The CDR3 spans 14 residues. The V end was cut by 5 bases, the J end by 4 bases, with 12 bases between. CDR1 MGHDK and CDR2 SYGVNS come from the germline V gene. The CDR3 loop is CASSREMAYNEQFF. The CDR3 DNA reads as TGTGCCAGCAGTCGGGAGATGGCGTACAATGAGCAGTTCTTC.